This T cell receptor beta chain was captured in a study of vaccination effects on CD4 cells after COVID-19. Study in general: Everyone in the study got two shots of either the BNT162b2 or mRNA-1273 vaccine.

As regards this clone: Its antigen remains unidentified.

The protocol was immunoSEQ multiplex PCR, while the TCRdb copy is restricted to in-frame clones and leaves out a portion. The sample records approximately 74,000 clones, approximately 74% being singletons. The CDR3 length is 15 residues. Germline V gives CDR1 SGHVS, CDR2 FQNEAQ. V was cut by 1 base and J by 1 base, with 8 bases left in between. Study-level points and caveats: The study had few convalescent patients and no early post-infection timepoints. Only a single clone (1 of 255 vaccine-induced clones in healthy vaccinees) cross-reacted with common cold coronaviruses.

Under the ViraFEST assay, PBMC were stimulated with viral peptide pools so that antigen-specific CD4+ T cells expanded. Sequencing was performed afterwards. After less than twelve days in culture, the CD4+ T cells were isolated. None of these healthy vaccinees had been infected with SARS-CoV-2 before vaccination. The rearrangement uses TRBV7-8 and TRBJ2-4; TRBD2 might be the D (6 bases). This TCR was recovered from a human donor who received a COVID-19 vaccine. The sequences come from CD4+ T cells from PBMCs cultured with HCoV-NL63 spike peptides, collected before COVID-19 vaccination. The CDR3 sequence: CASSLDGGAKNIQYF. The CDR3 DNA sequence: TGTGCCAGCAGCTTAGATGGGGGGGCCAAAAACATTCAGTACTTC.